Listed here are 7 T cell receptor beta chains from one sample, sequenced in a study of radiotherapy plus CTLA-4 blockade in lung cancer. Libraries were prepared by immunoSEQ multiplex PCR; TCRdb keeps only in-frame clonotypes and omits some of them. The profile shows some 49,000 clones, roughly 81% of them singletons. The source material was peripheral blood, sampled from a patient treated with radiotherapy plus ipilimumab. These receptors were taken from a human donor with non-small cell lung cancer whose response to radiotherapy plus ipilimumab could not be evaluated.

As DNA, the CDR3 is TGTGCCAGTAGTATAGGGGGGGACGGGGAGCTGTTTTTT. Protein product: CASSIGGDGELFF. The genes are TRBV19 and TRBJ2-2, with D tentatively TRBD2 (6 bases). This CDR3 has 13 amino acids. Deletions cut 1 base from V and 7 bases from J, with 7 bases between. Germline CDR1 is LNHDA and CDR2 is SQIVND (reference sequence).

The chain links TRBV27 to TRBJ2-7, with 7 bases that match TRBD1. The trim removed 2 bases at V and 1 base at J, leaving 5 bases unmatched. This CDR3 contains 15 residues. Germline V lookup: CDR1 MNHEY, CDR2 SMNVEV (reference sequence). CDR3 coding DNA: TGTGCCAGCAGTTTAAGTACAGGGGATTCCTACGAGCAGTACTTC. Translating gives CASSLSTGDSYEQYF.

The rearrangement links TRBV7-2 to TRBJ1-6; a possible D gene is TRBD1 (6 bases). This CDR3 is 14 amino acids long. The germline V gene encodes CDR1 SGHTA and CDR2 FQGNSA. V lost 11 bases to trimming and J lost 9 bases, with 20 bases between them. The CDR3 coding sequence is TGTGCCTCCCAAAGGGGTACAGGGAGTTCACCCCTCCACTTT. Encoded protein: CASQRGTGSSPLHF. The full variable domain, with the rest looked up from reference TRBV7-2 and TRBJ1-6, is GAGVSQSPSNKVTEKGKDVELRCDPISGHTALYWYRQSLGQGLEFLIYFQGNSAPDKSGLPSDRFSAERTGGSVSTLTIQRTQQEDSAVYLCASQRGTGSSPLHFGNGTRLTVT.

This CDR3 reads CATIQGGYGYTF. DNA for the CDR3: TGTGCCACCATACAGGGCGGCTATGGCTACACCTTC. The chain combines TRBV28 with TRBJ1-2; tentative D call: TRBD1 (6 bases). V lost 10 bases to trimming and J lost 4 bases, with 13 bases between them. From germline, CDR1 is MDHEN and CDR2 SYDVKM. The length of the CDR3 is 12 residues.

The chain carries TRBV7-2 and TRBJ2-5; 7 bases fit TRBD2. Judging by the DNA end, TRBJ2-7 fits better; the J call may be wrong. The CDR3 covers 16 residues. Germline V gene sequence: CDR1 SGHTA, CDR2 FQGNSA. CDR3 loop: CASSPAGGSLGYEQYF. The DNA for the CDR3 is TGTGCCAGCAGCCCCGCCGGGGGGAGCTTGGGCTACGAGCAGTACTTC.

V is TRBV28 and J is TRBJ1-5; D perhaps matches TRBD1 (6 bases). V lost 6 bases, J lost 3 bases, and 21 bases lay in between. This CDR3 has 17 residues. Germline V gene data show CDR1 as MDHEN and CDR2 as SYDVKM. CDR3 sequence: CASSPLAKGDANQPQHF. The CDR3, as DNA: TGTGCCAGCAGCCCCCTCGCCAAGGGGGATGCCAATCAGCCCCAGCATTTT.

The genes are TRBV30 and TRBJ1-1, with TRBD1 matching 9 bases. This CDR3 has 19 residues. The V and J ends lost 4 bases and 0 bases, in that order; junction bases with no gene match: 18. Germline V CDR1 and CDR2: GTSNPN, SVGIG (reference sequence). In DNA, the CDR3 is TGTGCCTGGAAACCCCAGTCAGGGACAGGGAGGGGGATGAACACTGAAGCTTTCTTT. Protein sequence: CAWKPQSGTGRGMNTEAFF.